Below, 24 T cell receptor beta chains from the same sample are listed, as sequenced in a study of blood T cell repertoires in COVID-19. Libraries were prepared by immunoSEQ multiplex PCR; TCRdb keeps only in-frame clonotypes and omits some of them. The sample carries about 240,000 clones, approximately 80% recorded once. Sequences were obtained from peripheral blood. The receptors shown here come from a woman of 80 years or more with acute or convalescent COVID-19.

The rearrangement links TRBV6-5 to TRBJ2-3; TRBD2 agrees at 8 bases. CDR1 and CDR2 from the germline V gene are MNHEY and SVGAGI. The trim removed 4 bases at V and 2 bases at J, leaving 5 bases unmatched. The CDR3 totals 15 residues. The CDR3 is CASSFTSGSTDTQYF. The DNA of the CDR3 is TGTGCCAGCAGTTTCACTAGCGGTTCCACAGATACGCAGTATTTT.

V gene TRBV19 combines with J gene TRBJ1-1; no firm D call. CDR3 length: 13 amino acids. V gave up 6 bases and J gave up 0 bases, with 8 bases separating them. Germline V gene data show CDR1 as LNHDA and CDR2 as SQIVND (reference sequence). CDR3 loop: CASRQTMNTEAFF. DNA of the CDR3: TGTGCCAGTAGACAGACCATGAACACTGAAGCTTTCTTT. Full variable domain (outside the CDR3, taken from reference TRBV19 and TRBJ1-1): DGGITQSPKYLFRKEGQNVTLSCEQNLNHDAMYWYRQDPGQGLRLIYYSQIVNDFQKGDIAEGYSVSREKKESFPLTVTSAQKNPTAFYLCASRQTMNTEAFFGQGTRLTVV.

The V call is TRBV9, the J call TRBJ1-5; 7 positions match TRBD1. Trimming removed 0 bases from V and 0 bases from J; junction bases left unmatched: 6. Germline V gives CDR1 SGDLS, CDR2 YYNGEE. CDR3 length: 17 amino acids. The CDR3 sequence: CASSVARTGYSNQPQHF. The DNA of the CDR3 is TGTGCCAGCAGCGTAGCCCGGACAGGTTATAGCAATCAGCCCCAGCATTTT.

This clone was observed a few times. V usage is TRBV5-1 and J usage is TRBJ2-2; 9 bases align to TRBD1. J was trimmed by 7 bases and V by 2 bases; bases with no gene match: 6. Germline V lookup: CDR1 SGHRS, CDR2 YFSETQ. This CDR3 spans 15 amino acids. The CDR3 loop reads CASSLGDRVGGELFF. As DNA, the CDR3 is TGCGCCAGCAGCTTAGGGGACAGGGTTGGCGGGGAGCTGTTTTTT.

The chain uses TRBV5-8 and TRBJ2-1; TRBD2 matches at 8 bases. This CDR3 has 16 residues. The germline V gene encodes CDR1 SGHTS and CDR2 YDEGEE. The V gene end was trimmed by 4 bases and the J gene end by 7 bases; junction bases not matched to a gene: 13. As DNA, the CDR3 is TGTGCCAGCAGCAGTGGAGCGGGGGTCATGGGGAATGAGCAGTTCTTC. This encodes CASSSGAGVMGNEQFF. Variable domain in full (rest from reference TRBV5-8 and TRBJ2-1): EAGVTQSPTHLIKTRGQQATLRCSPISGHTSVYWYQQALGLGLQFLLWYDEGEERNRGNFPPRFSGRQFPNYSSELNVNALELEDSALYLCASSSGAGVMGNEQFFGPGTRLTVL.

This clone was seen a few times. This chain links TRBV5-4 with TRBJ2-1; possible D gene TRBD2, 6 bases. Germline V gene lookup returns CDR1 SGHNT and CDR2 YYREEE (reference sequence). CDR3 length: 13 amino acids. V lost 0 bases to trimming and J lost 7 bases, with 8 bases between them. CDR3 DNA sequence: TGTGCCAGCAGCTTGGCGGGGGTAAATGAGCAGTTCTTC. The encoded protein is CASSLAGVNEQFF. Full variable domain (remainder filled in from reference TRBV5-4 and TRBJ2-1): ETGVTQSPTHLIKTRGQQVTLRCSSQSGHNTVSWYQQALGQGPQFIFQYYREEENGRGNFPPRFSGLQFPNYSSELNVNALELDDSALYLCASSLAGVNEQFFGPGTRLTVL.

This CDR3 is CASSPLGGTGIGGNQPQHF. In DNA, the CDR3 is TGTGCCAGCAGTCCTCTCGGGGGGACGGGAATTGGGGGCAATCAGCCCCAGCATTTT. The genes are TRBV28 and TRBJ1-5, with D possibly being TRBD1 (5 bases). CDR1 is MDHEN and CDR2 is SYDVKM in the germline V gene. The V and J ends lost 5 bases and 2 bases respectively, with 25 bases between them. The CDR3 covers 19 residues. Using reference TRBV28 and TRBJ1-5 for the parts outside the CDR3, the full variable domain is DVKVTQSSRYLVKRTGEKVFLECVQDMDHENMFWYRQDPGLGLRLIYFSYDVKMKEKGDIPEGYSVSREKKERFSLILESASTNQTSMYLCASSPLGGTGIGGNQPQHFGDGTRLSIL.

The chain combines TRBV21-1 with TRBJ2-3; TRBD1, as called in the table, went unchecked against the DNA. TRBV21-1 is described as a pseudogene. There are 18 residues in the CDR3. CDR3 sequence (DNA): TGTGCCAGCAGCCCCATGGGATGGGGGCCCTGGGACCCAGATACGCAGTATTTT. Translated, it gives CASSPMGWGPWDPDTQYF.

The J gene is TRBJ1-1, the V gene TRBV5-1; TRBD1 matches at 8 bases. Germline V gives CDR1 SGHRS, CDR2 YFSETQ. The ends lost 2 bases at V and 2 bases at J; junction bases unmatched: 20. This CDR3 region has 20 residues. CDR3 region: CASSFAPLWTGTRGNTEAFF. CDR3 sequence (DNA): TGCGCCAGCAGCTTCGCCCCTCTCTGGACAGGGACCCGAGGTAACACTGAAGCTTTCTTT.

The chain recombines TRBV15 with TRBJ1-6; D is ambiguous. The CDR3 loop spans 14 amino acids. CDR1 LNHNV and CDR2 YYDKDF come from the germline V gene (reference sequence). V lost 0 bases and J 8 bases, leaving 8 bases between the germline ends. The CDR3 sequence: CATSRERVDSPLHF. The CDR3 nucleotides are TGTGCCACCAGCAGAGAGCGGGTTGATTCACCCCTCCACTTT.

This sequence joins TRBV11-2 and TRBJ2-5, with unresolved D. V was clipped by 1 base and J by 1 base, with 7 bases between them. Germline V CDR1 and CDR2: SGHAT, FQNNGV. The length of the CDR3 is 14 residues. CDR3 bases: TGTGCCAGCAGCTTAGGGCCCCTCCAAGAGACCCAGTACTTC. Encoded protein: CASSLGPLQETQYF.

The gene calls are TRBV19 and TRBJ2-1; a possible D gene is TRBD2 (6 bases). Trimming cost V 5 bases and J 0 bases, with 14 bases left between them. The CDR3 is 16 residues long. Germline CDR1 and CDR2: LNHDA and SQIVND (reference sequence). The DNA for the CDR3 is TGTGCCAGTAGTCCCGCGGGGTTGAGCTCCTACAATGAGCAGTTCTTC. It is translated as CASSPAGLSSYNEQFF.

The chain links TRBV23-1 to TRBJ1-1; D remains ambiguous. TRBV23-1 is annotated as an ORF whose role is uncertain. This CDR3 is 13 amino acids long. Trimming stripped 5 bases from V and 1 base from J, with 8 bases between. CDR3 sequence: CASSSPGNTEAFF. CDR3 bases: TGCGCCAGCAGTTCACCGGGGAACACTGAAGCTTTCTTT.

The chain combines TRBV3-1 (or the pseudogene TRBV3-2) with TRBJ2-7; TRBD1 matches at 8 bases. CDR1 is LGHDT, CDR2 YNNKEL, per germline (reference sequence). J gave up 2 bases and V 8 bases, and 8 bases lay outside the gene matches. CDR3 size: 14 residues. CDR3 bases: TGTGCCAGCCACTTCCGGGACAGGCCCTACGAGCAGTACTTC. Its translation: CASHFRDRPYEQYF.

This clone was picked up one time. The chain has TRBV18 and TRBJ1-2; no clear D gene. The CDR3 is 12 residues long. Per germline, CDR1 KGHSH and CDR2 LQKENI. Trimming shortened V by 2 bases and J by 6 bases, and 7 bases separated the two germline ends. The CDR3 DNA reads as TGTGCCAGCTCACCAACGGGGAATGGCTACACCTTC. Its protein is CASSPTGNGYTF. Looking up the rest from reference TRBV18 and TRBJ1-2 gives the full variable domain: NAGVMQNPRHLVRRRGQEARLRCSPMKGHSHVYWYRQLPEEGLKFMVYLQKENIIDESGMPKERFSAEFPKEGPSILRIQQVVRGDSAAYFCASSPTGNGYTFGSGTRLTVV.

As to this clone: Within the sample, other DNA sequences also encode this same CDR3. This chain links TRBV18 with TRBJ1-1, with 8 bases matching TRBD1. Germline CDR1 is KGHSH and CDR2 is LQKENI. This CDR3 has 15 residues. V dropped 2 bases and J dropped 0; count of bases not matched to a gene: 2. The CDR3 nucleotides read TGTGCCAGCTCACCAAGGACAGGGATGAACACTGAAGCTTTCTTT. It encodes CASSPRTGMNTEAFF.

The rearrangement joins TRBV19 to TRBJ1-1, with D tentatively TRBD1 (6 bases). The CDR3 has 13 amino acids. CDR1 and CDR2 from the germline V gene are LNHDA and SQIVND (reference sequence). Trimming pared 7 bases from V and 4 bases from J, leaving 13 bases between. Written as DNA, the CDR3 is TGTGCCAGTACAGGGGTTGGGAGCACTGAAGCTTTCTTT. Translated: CASTGVGSTEAFF.

This chain links TRBV5-1 with TRBJ2-1, with TRBD2 identical over 13 bases. The junction had 7 bases not matched to a gene; V was cut back by 3 bases and J by 10 bases. Germline V lookup: CDR1 SGHRS, CDR2 YFSETQ. The CDR3 consists of 15 residues. DNA for the CDR3: TGCGCCAGCAGCTACACTAGCGGGGGGGCCGGAGAGCAGTTCTTC. Translation gives CASSYTSGGAGEQFF.

The chain links TRBV25-1 to TRBJ1-5; D is undetermined. This CDR3 has 13 residues. The V and J ends lost 5 bases and 4 bases respectively, with 9 bases between them. Germline V CDR1 and CDR2: MGHDK, SYGVNS. CDR3 nucleotides: TGTGCCAGCAGTAAAGTCCGGAATCAGCCCCAGCATTTT. This translates into CASSKVRNQPQHF.

The chain couples TRBV14 to TRBJ2-3, with 8 bases identical to TRBD2. V shed 5 bases, J shed 1 base, and the junction held 5 bases outside the gene matches. Germline assignment: CDR1 SGHDN and CDR2 FVKESK. The CDR3 is made up of 15 amino acids. CDR3 region: CASSSGLARTDTQYF. The CDR3 nucleotides read TGTGCCAGCAGCTCCGGACTAGCCCGCACAGATACGCAGTATTTT.

The chain recombines TRBV28 with TRBJ2-5, with 8 bases aligning to TRBD2. Per the germline V gene, CDR1 is MDHEN and CDR2 is SYDVKM. The CDR3 runs 15 residues. The trim removed 4 bases at V and 5 bases at J, leaving 9 bases unmatched. CDR3 loop: CASSSPGGALETQYF. The DNA for the CDR3 is TGTGCCAGCAGTTCCCCGGGGGGGGCACTGGAGACCCAGTACTTC. The full variable domain, completed using reference TRBV28 and TRBJ2-5, is DVKVTQSSRYLVKRTGEKVFLECVQDMDHENMFWYRQDPGLGLRLIYFSYDVKMKEKGDIPEGYSVSREKKERFSLILESASTNQTSMYLCASSSPGGALETQYFGPGTRLLVL.

Only a few counts were recorded for this clone. The CDR3 region has the DNA TGTGCCTTCTCAGAGAGGGAAGCTTTCTTT. This gives the protein CAFSEREAFF. The V call is TRBV30, the J call TRBJ1-1; D gene uncertain. Germline V gene data show CDR1 as GTSNPN and CDR2 as SVGIG (reference sequence). Trimming removed 7 bases from V and 8 bases from J, with 11 bases in between. The CDR3 has 10 residues.

The chain recombines TRBV2 with TRBJ1-6; D unresolved. The CDR3 length is 14 residues. The V gene lost 3 bases and the J gene lost 4 bases, with 7 bases spanning the gap. Germline CDR1 and CDR2: SNHLY and FYNNEI. CDR3 in DNA: TGTGCCAGCAGTGACAGAAGATATAATTCACCCCTCCACTTT. This codes for CASSDRRYNSPLHF.

V gene TRBV28 combines with J gene TRBJ2-3; 13 bases are a match to TRBD2. CDR1 MDHEN and CDR2 SYDVKM come from the germline V gene. V was clipped by 5 bases and J by 6 bases; unmatched bases: 5. This CDR3 contains 15 residues. The CDR3 bases are TGTGCCAGCAGTCGGACTAGCGGGGGAGTGGATACGCAGTATTTT. It specifies CASSRTSGGVDTQYF.